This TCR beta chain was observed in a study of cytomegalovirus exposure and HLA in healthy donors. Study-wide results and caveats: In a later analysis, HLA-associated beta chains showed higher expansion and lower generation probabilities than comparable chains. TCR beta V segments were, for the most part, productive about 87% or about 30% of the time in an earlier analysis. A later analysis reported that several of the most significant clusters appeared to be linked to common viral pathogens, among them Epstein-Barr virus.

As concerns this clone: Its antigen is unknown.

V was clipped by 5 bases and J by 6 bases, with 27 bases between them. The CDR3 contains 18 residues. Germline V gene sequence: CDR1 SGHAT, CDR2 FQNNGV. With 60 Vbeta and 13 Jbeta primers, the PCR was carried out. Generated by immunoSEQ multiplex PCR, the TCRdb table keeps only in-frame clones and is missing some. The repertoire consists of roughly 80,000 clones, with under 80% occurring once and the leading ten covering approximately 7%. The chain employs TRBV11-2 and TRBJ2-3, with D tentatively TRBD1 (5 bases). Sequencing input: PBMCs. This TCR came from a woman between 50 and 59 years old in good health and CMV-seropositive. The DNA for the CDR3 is TGTGCCAGCAGCCGACCAACCCCGACAGCTCCTAACGGGGATACGCAGTATTTT. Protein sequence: CASSRPTPTAPNGDTQYF.